Shown below are 11 T cell receptor beta chains from a single sample sequenced in a study of blood T cell repertoires in COVID-19. Profiling relied on immunoSEQ multiplex PCR, and the TCRdb table lists in-frame clones only, not all of them. The profile shows over 85,000 clones, roughly 84% of them singletons. Sequenced material: peripheral blood. The receptor source for this set is a man aged 60-69 years with acute or convalescent COVID-19.

The chain couples TRBV11-3 to TRBJ2-1; D not resolved. The CDR3 is 13 amino acids. Trimming left V 9 bases short and J 0 bases short, with 9 bases between. Germline V gives CDR1 SGHNT, CDR2 YENEEA. The CDR3 sequence is CASSLGSYNEQFF. The CDR3 DNA is TGTGCCAGTTCCCTAGGCTCCTACAATGAGCAGTTCTTC.

V and J are TRBV7-9 and TRBJ2-4, with D possibly being TRBD1 (6 bases). The CDR3 runs to 18 residues. Trimming stripped 5 bases from V and 0 bases from J, with 20 bases between. Looked up from germline, CDR1 is SEHNR and CDR2 is FQNEAQ (reference sequence). The CDR3 DNA reads as TGTGCCAGCAGCCCCCGGCCACAGGGCGGCTTAGCCAAAAACATTCAGTACTTC. It translates to CASSPRPQGGLAKNIQYF.

The chain links TRBV7-8 to TRBJ1-1, with TRBD1 identical over 9 bases. The CDR3 runs 15 residues. Germline V gene lookup returns CDR1 SGHVS and CDR2 FQNEAQ. The junction had 13 bases not matched to a gene; V was cut back by 5 bases and J by 9 bases. The CDR3 region is CASSAGQGTMIKAFF. In nucleotides, the CDR3 is TGTGCCAGCAGCGCCGGACAGGGGACAATGATCAAAGCTTTCTTT.

The chain has TRBV6-5 and TRBJ1-1, with D perhaps matching TRBD1 (5 bases). CDR1 is MNHEY and CDR2 is SVGAGI in the germline V gene. The CDR3 consists of 13 residues. V dropped 5 bases and J dropped 1 base, with 8 bases sitting between them. CDR3 sequence: CASSTGGNTEAFF. CDR3 in DNA: TGTGCCAGCAGTACGGGGGGGAACACTGAAGCTTTCTTT.

The chain combines TRBV20-1 with TRBJ1-2, with TRBD1 matching 8 bases. The CDR3 is 11 amino acids. Trimming removed 6 bases from V and 7 bases from J; junction bases left unmatched: 4. Germline CDR1 and CDR2: DFQATT and SNEGSKA (reference sequence). The CDR3 DNA follows: TGCAGTGCCGGACAGGGTACTGGCTACACCTTC. This codes for CSAGQGTGYTF.

V gene TRBV5-3 combines with J gene TRBJ1-5; D unclear. TRBV5-3 counts as an open reading frame of uncertain function. V was pared by 1 base and J by 6 bases, with 8 bases between. CDR3 length equals 13 residues. The CDR3 coding sequence is TGTGCCAGAAGCTTGTGCTCCAGTCAGCCCCAGCATTTT. This encodes CARSLCSSQPQHF.

V usage is TRBV2 and J usage is TRBJ2-3, with TRBD1 as a possible D gene (6 bases). The V end was cut by 3 bases, the J end by 1 base, with 11 bases between. The V gene's germline CDR1 is SNHLY and CDR2 FYNNEI. This CDR3 has 15 residues. CDR3 region: CASSDSDRRTDTQYF. In DNA form, the CDR3 reads TGTGCCAGCAGTGATAGCGACAGGCGCACAGATACGCAGTATTTT.

The J gene is TRBJ1-2, the V gene TRBV6-2 or TRBV6-3; weak D call: TRBD1 (5 bases). The CDR3 length is 13 residues. Trimming removed 3 bases from V and 8 bases from J, with 13 bases in between. Per germline, CDR1 MNHEY and CDR2 SVGEGT. The CDR3 coding sequence is TGTGCCAGCAGTTATAGCGGGACCCCCGGCTACACCTTC. Amino acids: CASSYSGTPGYTF.

The chain carries TRBV5-4 and TRBJ2-5, with D possibly matching TRBD2 (5 bases). Germline CDR1 is SGHNT and CDR2 is YYREEE (reference sequence). This CDR3 contains 14 residues. Trimming removed 0 bases at V and 4 bases at J, with 10 bases between. CDR3 protein: CASSLAASSETQYF. Written as DNA, the CDR3 is TGTGCCAGCAGCTTGGCGGCTAGCTCAGAGACCCAGTACTTC.

The CDR3 here is CASRTGSSYNEQFF. CDR3 DNA sequence: TGTGCCAGCAGGACAGGGAGCTCCTACAATGAGCAGTTCTTC. V gene TRBV2 combines with J gene TRBJ2-1; 7 bases line up with TRBD1. The CDR3 has 14 residues. CDR1 SNHLY and CDR2 FYNNEI come from the germline V gene. Losses at the gene ends were 6 bases for V and 0 bases for J; bases not matched to a gene: 2. Drawing the rest from reference TRBV2 and TRBJ2-1, the complete variable domain is EPEVTQTPSHQVTQMGQEVILRCVPISNHLYFYWYRQILGQKVEFLVSFYNNEISEKSEIFDDQFSVERPDGSNFTLKIRSTKLEDSAMYFCASRTGSSYNEQFFGPGTRLTVL.

The chain employs TRBV19 and TRBJ1-1, with D possibly being TRBD1 (5 bases). This CDR3 is 20 amino acids long. V lost 5 bases and J lost 0, with 28 bases in between. Germline assignment: CDR1 LNHDA and CDR2 SQIVND (reference sequence). CDR3 bases: TGTGCCAGTAGTTTAACTCGGGGGGGACTAACTCTTATAGTGAACACTGAAGCTTTCTTT. Its translation: CASSLTRGGLTLIVNTEAFF. Variable domain in full (rest from reference TRBV19 and TRBJ1-1): DGGITQSPKYLFRKEGQNVTLSCEQNLNHDAMYWYRQDPGQGLRLIYYSQIVNDFQKGDIAEGYSVSREKKESFPLTVTSAQKNPTAFYLCASSLTRGGLTLIVNTEAFFGQGTRLTVV.